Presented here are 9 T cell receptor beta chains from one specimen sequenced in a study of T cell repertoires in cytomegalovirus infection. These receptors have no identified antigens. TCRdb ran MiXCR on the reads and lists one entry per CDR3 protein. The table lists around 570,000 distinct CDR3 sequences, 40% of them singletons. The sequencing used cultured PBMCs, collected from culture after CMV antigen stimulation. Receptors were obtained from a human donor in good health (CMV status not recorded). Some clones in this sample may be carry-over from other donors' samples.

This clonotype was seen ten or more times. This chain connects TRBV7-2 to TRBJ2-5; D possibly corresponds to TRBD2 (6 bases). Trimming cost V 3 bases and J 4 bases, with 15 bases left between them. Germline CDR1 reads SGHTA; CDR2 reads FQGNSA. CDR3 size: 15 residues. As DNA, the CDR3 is TGTGCCAGCAGCTTTACTGCGGGGATTCCAGAGACCCAGTACTTC. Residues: CASSFTAGIPETQYF.

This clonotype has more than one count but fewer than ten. This CDR3 reads CASSGGQAYGYTF. The CDR3 DNA reads as TGTGCCAGCAGTGGGGGGCAGGCGTATGGCTACACCTTC. The V and J genes are TRBV25-1 and TRBJ1-2; TRBD1 is a possible D gene (6 bases). Germline values: CDR1 MGHDK, CDR2 SYGVNS. Trimming removed 4 bases from V and 5 bases from J, with 11 bases in between. The CDR3 has 13 amino acids.

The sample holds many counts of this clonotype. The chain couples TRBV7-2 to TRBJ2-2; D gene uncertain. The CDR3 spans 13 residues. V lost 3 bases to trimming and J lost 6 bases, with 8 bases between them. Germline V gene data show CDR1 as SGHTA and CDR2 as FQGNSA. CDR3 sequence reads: CASSFTIAGELFF. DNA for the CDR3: TGTGCCAGCAGCTTCACTATCGCCGGGGAGCTGTTTTTT.

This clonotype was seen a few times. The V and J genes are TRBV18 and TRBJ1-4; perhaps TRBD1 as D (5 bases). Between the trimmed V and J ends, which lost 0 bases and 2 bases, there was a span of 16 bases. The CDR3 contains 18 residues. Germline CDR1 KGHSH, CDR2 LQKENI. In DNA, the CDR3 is TGTGCCAGCTCACCACCCGACAGATCCGAGGGCACTAATGAAAAACTGTTTTTT. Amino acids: CASSPPDRSEGTNEKLFF. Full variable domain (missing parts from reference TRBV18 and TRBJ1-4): NAGVMQNPRHLVRRRGQEARLRCSPMKGHSHVYWYRQLPEEGLKFMVYLQKENIIDESGMPKERFSAEFPKEGPSILRIQQVVRGDSAAYFCASSPPDRSEGTNEKLFFGSGTQLSVL.

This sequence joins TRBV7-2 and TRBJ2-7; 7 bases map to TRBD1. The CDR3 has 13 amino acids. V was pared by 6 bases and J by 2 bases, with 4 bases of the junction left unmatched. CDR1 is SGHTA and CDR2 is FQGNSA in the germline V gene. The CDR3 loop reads CASSVGQAYEQYF. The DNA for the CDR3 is TGTGCCAGCAGTGTCGGACAGGCCTACGAGCAGTACTTC.

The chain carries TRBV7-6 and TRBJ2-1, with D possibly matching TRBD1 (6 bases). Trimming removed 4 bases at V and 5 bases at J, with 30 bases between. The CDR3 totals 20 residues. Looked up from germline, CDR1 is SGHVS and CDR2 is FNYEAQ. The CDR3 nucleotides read TGTGCCAGCAGCTACAGGGTCCGGGGTAGCAATCTGGGGCTACACAATGAGCAGTTCTTC. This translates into CASSYRVRGSNLGLHNEQFF.

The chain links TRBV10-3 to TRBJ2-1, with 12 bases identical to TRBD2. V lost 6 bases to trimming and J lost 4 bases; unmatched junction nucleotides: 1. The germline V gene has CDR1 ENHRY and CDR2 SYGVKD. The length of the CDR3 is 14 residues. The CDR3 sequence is CAIRGTSGYNEQFF. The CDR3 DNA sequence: TGTGCCATCAGAGGGACTAGCGGGTACAATGAGCAGTTCTTC.

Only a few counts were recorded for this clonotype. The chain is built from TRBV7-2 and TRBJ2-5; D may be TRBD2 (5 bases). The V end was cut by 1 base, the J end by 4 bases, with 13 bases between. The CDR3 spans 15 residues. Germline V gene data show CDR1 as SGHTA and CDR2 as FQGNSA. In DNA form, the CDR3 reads TGTGCCAGCAGCTTAGGGCGCACCCGGGGAGAGACCCAGTACTTC. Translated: CASSLGRTRGETQYF.

The CDR3 region has the DNA TGTGCCAGCAGCCTTATGATGATAGGGTTTGAAGCTTTCTTT. It codes for CASSLMMIGFEAFF. The chain carries TRBV5-6 and TRBJ1-1; no firm D call. The V gene's germline CDR1 is SGHDT and CDR2 YYEEEE. The length of the CDR3 is 14 residues. V was trimmed by 4 bases and J by 7 bases, leaving 17 bases between them.